This is a list of T cell receptor beta chains from one sample in a study of blood T cells in healthy people across ages. TCRdb analysed the 5' RACE reads with MiXCR anew, one entry per CDR3 protein. The table records about 1.5 million distinct CDR3 sequences, roughly 40% of them present only once. Sequencing input: blood. The receptor set was obtained from a woman in her late teens or twenties in good health. Both conserved end residues are part of each CDR3. Each record gives: CDR3 protein, J gene, V gene.

CASSIRDRGYANTGELFF TRBJ2-2 TRBV7-9
CASSLPTSGTYEQYF TRBJ2-7 TRBV7-9
CSASYRGTYGYTF TRBJ1-2 TRBV20-1
CAISARTSGVGETQYF TRBJ2-5 TRBV10-3
CASSLTAGGQDTQYF TRBJ2-3 TRBV7-3
CSASLRRSNEQFF TRBJ2-1 TRBV20-1
CNARPTGGTQYF TRBJ2-3 TRBV20-1
CASSQRDTRAVGTGELFF TRBJ2-2 TRBV4-1
CASSPTYSGQGRTEAFF TRBJ1-1 TRBV18
CASSPLGPGRDRAYGNTIYF TRBJ1-3 TRBV7-9
CASSRRDRTDTQYF TRBJ2-3 TRBV11-1
CATSSFGDGEKLFF TRBJ1-4 TRBV15
CSVGATSGSTDTQYF TRBJ2-3 TRBV29-1
CATSSRDSPYNEQFF TRBJ2-1 TRBV15
CASSQDVSNNEQFF TRBJ2-1 TRBV4-1
CASSPRTGGRTEAFF TRBJ1-1 TRBV12-3/TRBV12-4
CSARAPGTGTHGYTF TRBJ1-2 TRBV20-1
CASSATGRGVNTEAFF TRBJ1-1 TRBV25-1
CASSPRGLNNEQFF TRBJ2-1 TRBV3-1
CSVLTDTQYF TRBJ2-3 TRBV29-1
CASSLGQDLNEQFF TRBJ2-1 TRBV7-9
CASRTGLAGRSTDTQYF TRBJ2-3 TRBV6-6
CASSTRTKGGVAEQFF TRBJ2-1 TRBV7-2
CDSSLTPDDKLFF TRBJ1-4 TRBV27
CSAIAGGGLLESTDTQYF TRBJ2-3 TRBV20-1
CSAAVSGSGDTQYF TRBJ2-3 TRBV20-1
CASSESGGNEQFF TRBJ2-1 TRBV25-1
CSAREERGASYNEQFF TRBJ2-1 TRBV20-1
CASTLMAQHETQYF TRBJ2-5 TRBV5-5
CASSLTESGNTIYF TRBJ1-3 TRBV12-3/TRBV12-4
CSVEGRFNNEQFF TRBJ2-1 TRBV29-1
CASSGDTKNKSDTQYF TRBJ2-3 TRBV6-2/TRBV6-3
CASSPWGLPYEQYF TRBJ2-7 TRBV28
CASIRVPTLYGYTF TRBJ1-2 TRBV27
CASSTQEETQYF NA TRBV28
CASSLGGWEGYEQYF NA TRBV7-2
CSARDIGGYTF TRBJ1-2 TRBV20-1
CATGSPQAGYETQYF TRBJ2-5 TRBV15
CATQLRDQPQHF TRBJ1-5 TRBV28
CTISGGYGYGYTF TRBJ1-2 TRBV10-3
CASSLADGYPAEQYF NA TRBV5-1
CAWDRVATEAFF TRBJ1-1 TRBV30
CASRSGLTDTRYF TRBJ2-3 TRBV7-2
CASCQGRRMNTEAFF TRBJ1-1 TRBV21-1
CASREGQINSPLHF TRBJ1-6 TRBV7-9
CAISDLAGVRNEQFF TRBJ2-1 TRBV10-3
CASSPGVTPGYNEQFF TRBJ2-1 TRBV5-1
CATTSGRTNEQFF TRBJ2-1 TRBV12-5